This T cell receptor (beta chain) comes out of a study of cytomegalovirus exposure and HLA in healthy donors. Findings and caveats of the study: One later analysis reportedly identified an Asian-associated ancestry cluster that showed fewer N-insertions than the approximately 670-donor mean.

Germline V gene sequence: CDR1 MGHRA, CDR2 YSYEKL. V shed 0 bases, J shed 3 bases, and the junction held 9 bases outside the gene matches. This CDR3 contains 17 residues. The PCR made use of 60 Vbeta and 13 Jbeta primers. Using immunoSEQ multiplex PCR, the repertoire was profiled, and TCRdb retains in-frame clones only, with some absent. In total, the table holds under 200,000 clones. On this clone itself: The antigen is not known.

The clonotype comes from a young man in good health and CMV-seronegative. The chain combines TRBV4-1 with TRBJ2-7; 9 bases fit TRBD1. The sample taken for sequencing was PBMCs. The CDR3: CASSQERGRQGVYEQYF. In DNA form, the CDR3 reads TGCGCCAGCAGCCAAGAAAGAGGGAGACAGGGGGTCTACGAGCAGTACTTC.